This passage covers 29 T cell receptor beta chains from one sample sequenced in a study of tumor-infiltrating lymphocytes in primary liver carcinoma. Reverse transcription of about 500 ng total RNA with a constant-region primer produced TCR beta cDNA. Three nested multiplex PCR rounds, a slightly modified ARM-PCR, produced the libraries for TCR beta. The first two PCR rounds, around 11 cycles each, used TRBV1-TRBV30 forward primers and a C-beta reverse primer. TCRdb re-derived calls from the multiplex PCR reads in MiXCR, one entry per CDR3 protein. This table holds 180,000 or so distinct CDR3 sequences, 50% to 75% found once. Blood RNA originated from unsorted whole blood, with germline DNA additionally extracted. The specimen sequenced was peripheral blood. Receptors were obtained from a man aged 40-49 years with primary liver carcinoma and hepatitis B virus infection.

The genes are TRBV12-3 or TRBV12-4 and TRBJ2-7, with 11 positions matching TRBD1. The CDR3 length is 14 residues. With 6 bases clipped from V and 11 bases from J, the junction kept 12 bases outside the gene matches. CDR3 DNA: TGTGCCAGCAGGTCCACCGGGACAGGGGGAAATAAGTACTTC. Its translation: CASRSTGTGGNKYF.

With regard to this clonotype: This could be a read error, since a much larger clone is one nucleotide away. This CDR3 fails to terminate in the conserved phenylalanine or tryptophan, so it likely reflects a read error. The chain has TRBV11-3 and TRBJ2-1; TRBD2 is a possible D gene (6 bases). Germline V CDR1 and CDR2: SGHNT, YENEEA. V lost 1 base, J lost 5 bases, and 9 bases lay in between. The CDR3 contains 14 residues. The CDR3 sequence: CASSLGGGNNEQFS. CDR3 coding DNA: TGTGCCAGCAGCTTAGGAGGCGGGAACAATGAGCAGTTCTCC.

To note about this clonotype: Possible read error: a much larger clone is one base away. The gene calls are TRBV4-2 and TRBJ2-7, with D hard to call. The germline V gene has CDR1 LGHNA and CDR2 YNFKEQ. The CDR3 covers 12 residues. CDR3 sequence: CTSSQVGYEQYF. The CDR3 nucleotides are TGTACCAGCAGCCAAGTGGGATACGAGCAGTACTTC.

This clonotype was recorded only once. One base away lies a much larger clone, so this may be a sequencing read error. The chain combines TRBV6-5 with TRBJ2-2; 10 nucleotides agree with TRBD2. CDR3 length: 18 amino acids. From germline, CDR1 is MNHEY and CDR2 SVGAGI. Here the CDR3 DNA reads TGTGCCAGCAGCCGCACGGAAGCGGGAGGGTTGTACACCGTGGAGCTGTTTTTT. Encoded protein: CASSRTEAGGLYTVELFF.

For this clonotype: A much larger clone lies a single base off, so this may be a read error. The gene calls are TRBV6-5 and TRBJ2-5, with 7 bases lining up with TRBD1. J was trimmed by 5 bases and V by 6 bases; bases with no gene match: 6. The CDR3 sequence is 13 residues long. Germline CDR1 MNHEY, CDR2 SVGAGI. CDR3 DNA: TGTGCCAGCAGACTAGTGGGACAGGAGACCCAGTACTTC. Translation gives CASRLVGQETQYF.

This sequence joins TRBV14 and TRBJ2-3, with 8 bases matching TRBD2. Unmatched junction bases numbered 12, after V lost 5 bases and J lost 2 bases. The V gene's germline CDR1 is SGHDN and CDR2 FVKESK. The CDR3 length is 17 residues. CDR3 in DNA: TGTGCCAGCAGCTACCCGCCGGGAGGGGGGACCACAGATACGCAGTATTTT. This translates into CASSYPPGGGTTDTQYF.

Note on this clonotype: No conserved phenylalanine or tryptophan ends this CDR3, so it is likely a read error. The chain is built from TRBV4-1 and TRBJ2-1; perhaps TRBD1 as D (5 bases). Germline loops: CDR1 MGHRA, CDR2 YSYEKL. The CDR3 has 18 residues. CDR3 residues: CASSQGAPQGPLGNEQFV. The CDR3 DNA is TGCGCCAGCAGCCAAGGTGCGCCGCAGGGTCCCTTAGGGAATGAACAGTTCGTC.

The J gene is TRBJ2-7, the V gene TRBV11-2; TRBD2 might be the D (6 bases). Trimming stripped 5 bases from V and 2 bases from J, with 16 bases between. The CDR3 is 15 residues long. CDR1 is SGHAT, CDR2 FQNNGV, per germline. CDR3 nucleotide sequence: TGTGCCAGCAGCAGGGGAGTAACGGGGGCCTACGAGCAGTACTTC. Its translation is CASSRGVTGAYEQYF.

This clonotype was recorded only once. The CDR3 end shows no conserved phenylalanine or tryptophan, and so a read error is likely. J is TRBJ2-7 and V is TRBV11-2; TRBD2 matches at 10 bases. The end of the DNA aligns better with TRBJ2-5, so the J call may be wrong. Germline-derived CDR1 and CDR2 are SGHAT and FQNNGV. The CDR3 is 17 amino acids. For the CDR3, the DNA is TGTGCCAGCAGCCCCTGGGGCAGGACTAGCGGCCAAGAGACCCAGTACTCC. This encodes CASSPWGRTSGQETQYS.

The table lists this clonotype with many counts. This sequence joins TRBV11-1 and TRBJ2-2, with D unclear. CDR3 size: 15 residues. CDR1 is SGHAT and CDR2 is FQDESV in the germline V gene (reference sequence). V lost 3 bases, J lost 7 bases, and 15 bases lay in between. The CDR3 sequence is CASSLVALGFGELFF. As DNA, the CDR3 is TGTGCCAGCAGCTTGGTGGCTCTAGGGTTCGGGGAGCTGTTTTTT.

Worth noting for this clonotype: This could be a read error, since a much larger clone is one nucleotide away. The chain joins TRBV11-2 to TRBJ1-6; D perhaps matches TRBD1 (6 bases). This CDR3 spans 19 amino acids. The germline gives CDR1 SGHAT, CDR2 FQNNGV. The CDR3 sequence is CASSLIAGGRSSYNSPFHF. DNA of the CDR3: TGTGCCAGCAGCTTAATAGCGGGGGGCCGCAGCTCCTATAATTCACCCTTCCACTTT.

This clonotype appeared many times. The rearrangement joins TRBV29-1 to TRBJ1-1; the D is unclear. Trimming removed 6 bases at V and 1 base at J, with 12 bases between. The CDR3 is 13 amino acids. The germline V gene has CDR1 SQVTM and CDR2 ANQGSEA. The CDR3 protein is CSVALVENTEAFF. DNA for the CDR3: TGCAGCGTCGCCTTGGTGGAGAACACTGAAGCTTTCTTT.

The J gene is TRBJ2-5, the V gene TRBV7-9; TRBD1 might be the D (5 bases). Germline loops: CDR1 SEHNR, CDR2 FQNEAQ (reference sequence). CDR3 length equals 17 residues. The V and J ends lost 2 bases and 1 base respectively, with 17 bases between them. The CDR3 sequence is CASSLWQGIGAQETQYF. The DNA for the CDR3 is TGTGCCAGCAGCTTATGGCAGGGTATAGGGGCCCAAGAGACCCAGTACTTC.

In this sample, this clonotype turned up a few times. V usage is TRBV12-1 and J usage is TRBJ2-7; TRBD1 is the table's D call and was not checked against the DNA. TRBV12-1 is annotated as a pseudogene. The CDR3 is made up of 14 amino acids. The CDR3 coding sequence is TGTGCCAGCAGGTCCGGGACAGGGTGTTACGAGCAGTACTTC. Protein product: CASRSGTGCYEQYF.

This clonotype was picked up a small number of times. A much larger clone lies a single base off, so this may be a read error. This rearrangement joins TRBV29-1 to TRBJ2-4; 9 nucleotides align to TRBD2. The germline V gene encodes CDR1 SQVTM and CDR2 ANQGSEA. The CDR3 is made up of 13 amino acids. In nucleotides, the CDR3 is TGCAACGTCCCGGGACTAGCTGAAAACATTCAGTACTTC. It codes for CNVPGLAENIQYF.

The V and J genes are TRBV11-2 and TRBJ2-3; D call uncertain. Germline values: CDR1 SGHAT, CDR2 FQNNGV. The CDR3 length is 17 residues. V lost 6 bases and J 2 bases, leaving 21 bases between the germline ends. This CDR3 reads CASSDPLGRPFTDTQYF. The CDR3 region has the DNA TGTGCCAGCAGTGACCCTTTGGGCAGACCCTTCACAGATACGCAGTATTTT.

The V and J genes are TRBV6-2 or TRBV6-3 and TRBJ2-3; the D call may be TRBD1 or TRBD2 (6 bases each). Germline V gene lookup returns CDR1 MNHEY and CDR2 SVGEGT. V lost 9 bases and J lost 4, with 17 bases in between. The CDR3 has 14 residues. CDR3 in amino acids: CASILGGRADTQYF. For the CDR3, the DNA is TGTGCCAGTATTCTCGGGGGCCGCGCAGATACGCAGTATTTT.

The table lists this clonotype with a few counts. This chain joins TRBV12-3 or TRBV12-4 and TRBJ2-2, with D perhaps matching TRBD1 (5 bases). With 5 bases removed from V and 3 bases from J, the gap between germline ends came to 10 bases. CDR3 length: 14 amino acids. The CDR3 here is CASSAQVDTGELFF. Written as DNA, the CDR3 is TGTGCCAGCAGTGCACAGGTCGACACCGGGGAGCTGTTTTTT.

This clonotype occurred a few times. This rearrangement joins TRBV5-6 to TRBJ2-1; D gene uncertain. The CDR3 has 15 amino acids. Trimming pared 3 bases from V and 1 base from J, leaving 11 bases between. Germline V gene lookup returns CDR1 SGHDT and CDR2 YYEEEE. CDR3 DNA sequence: TGTGCCAGCAGCTCCCTCGGTCCTTCCTACAATGAGCAGTTCTTC. Its translation is CASSSLGPSYNEQFF.

Concerning this clonotype: One junction end does not reproduce the germline sequence, and a read error may be involved. The CDR3 is CASRLGLYEQYF. The CDR3 coding sequence is TGTGCCAGCCGCTTAGGTCTGTACGAGCAGTACTTC. The chain employs TRBV11-2 and TRBJ2-7; no clear D gene. The length of the CDR3 is 12 residues. Germline CDR1 is SGHAT and CDR2 is FQNNGV.

The rearrangement uses TRBV13 and TRBJ2-5, with 10 bases identical to TRBD2. The V gene end was trimmed by 3 bases and the J gene end by 1 base; junction bases not matched to a gene: 5. This CDR3 is built from 16 residues. CDR1 and CDR2 (germline): PRHDT, FYEKMQ (reference sequence). The CDR3 nucleotides are TGTGCCAGCAGCTTCACTAGCGGGGATGGCCAAGAGACCCAGTACTTC. The encoded protein is CASSFTSGDGQETQYF.

The J gene is TRBJ2-1, the V gene TRBV5-8; 10 bases are a match to TRBD2. Germline V gives CDR1 SGHTS, CDR2 YDEGEE. This CDR3 region has 15 residues. With 4 bases clipped from V and 3 bases from J, the junction kept 4 bases outside the gene matches. The CDR3 sequence: CASSDEREGYNEQFF. CDR3 DNA: TGTGCCAGCAGCGACGAGCGGGAGGGCTACAATGAGCAGTTCTTC.

V gene TRBV6-2 or TRBV6-3 combines with J gene TRBJ2-7, with D possibly called TRBD1 or TRBD2 (5 bases each). Per the germline V gene, CDR1 is MNHEY and CDR2 is SVGEGT. Trimming cost V 4 bases and J 3 bases, with 16 bases left between them. There are 15 residues in the CDR3. CDR3 sequence (DNA): TGTGCCAGCAGTTCAACACAGAGGGGAATCTACGAGCAGTACTTC. Its translation is CASSSTQRGIYEQYF.

Notes on this clonotype: Its ends do not fully match the called genes, so a read error is possible. The chain has TRBV12-3 or TRBV12-4 and TRBJ1-2; the D gene is possibly TRBD1 (6 bases). The CDR3 has 14 amino acids. CDR3 bases: TGTGCCAGCAGTCGAGGGGGAGGTAGCTATAGCTACACCTTC. Translation: CASSRGGGSYSYTF.

This clonotype was found a few times. The chain's CDR3 is CASSWAGGSYEQYF. The CDR3 DNA reads as TGTGCCAGCAGTTGGGCAGGGGGGTCCTACGAGCAGTACTTC. The V gene is TRBV6-6, the J gene TRBJ2-7; the D gene is possibly TRBD1 (7 bases). Trimming shortened V by 4 bases and J by 1 base, and 11 bases separated the two germline ends. The CDR3 consists of 14 residues. Looked up from germline, CDR1 is MNHNY and CDR2 is SVGAGI (reference sequence).

The chain carries TRBV5-1 and TRBJ2-2; D possibly corresponds to TRBD2 (6 bases). The CDR3 totals 14 residues. Trimming removed 6 bases at V and 0 bases at J, with 9 bases between. Germline CDR1 SGHRS, CDR2 YFSETQ. CDR3 nucleotide sequence: TGCGCCAGCACAGGGACTGCGAACACCGGGGAGCTGTTTTTT. Residues: CASTGTANTGELFF.

This clonotype appeared a single time. The chain employs TRBV11-2 and TRBJ2-7, with D possibly TRBD2 on 6 matching bases. V lost 10 bases and J lost 5, with 24 bases in between. Germline values: CDR1 SGHAT, CDR2 FQNNGV. This CDR3 is 15 amino acids long. This chain's CDR3 is CAIRTLARGQNEQYF. The CDR3 DNA sequence: TGTGCCATCAGAACCCTAGCGAGAGGGCAAAACGAGCAGTACTTC.

In regard to this clonotype: A junction boundary mismatches the germline segment, possibly from a read error. This chain uses TRBV11-1 with TRBJ2-7, with D possibly called TRBD1 or TRBD2 (5 bases each). Germline V CDR1 and CDR2: SGHAT, FQDESV (reference sequence). The CDR3 extends over 14 amino acids. CDR3 nucleotides: TGTGTCAGCAGCCCCCCGGGACCATCCTACGAGCAGTACTTC. Translated: CVSSPPGPSYEQYF.

This clonotype was found a few times. A much larger clone is a single base away; this may be a read error. The chain uses TRBV11-2 and TRBJ2-2; 13 nucleotides line up with TRBD2. This CDR3 has 17 amino acids. CDR1 and CDR2 (germline): SGHAT, FQNNGV. V was pared by 2 bases and J by 7 bases, with 7 bases of the junction left unmatched. Written as DNA, the CDR3 is TGTGCCAGCAGCTTATGGGGGACTAGCGGGATGAGCGGGGAGCTGTTTTTT. Its protein product is CASSLWGTSGMSGELFF.